One TCR beta chain is described in this entry. Its binding antigen is unknown. Base-call qualities are not available, and no considerably larger clone is one nucleotide away. The CDR3 regions of human TCRbeta chains were analyzed by immunosequencing. As for the original processing: TCRs in the repertoires were compared against a reference library of SARS-CoV-2-specific TCRs that had been generated with the MIRA antigen-specificity platform. Breadth meant the fraction of unique TCRs that were SARS-CoV-2-associated, whereas depth meant the fraction of total T cells that were SARS-CoV-2-associated. Each spike-specific TCR was assigned to its reactive spike region and to a CD4 or CD8 class using the MIRA data. Log10-transformed breadth and depth values were compared by one-way ANOVA with Sidak's multiple comparisons tests. In TCRdb, the immuneACCESS table is reduced to in-frame sequences with V and J assigned. These tables do not hold every clone; where another copy was compared, an unresolved V gene accounts for under half, and the others remain unexplained. The V and J calls and the clone size are those of that table, but D and trimming were determined from the DNA. Within this sample are roughly 110,000 clones, with 92% of them counted one time only. The ten largest clonotypes hold 7.5% to 9.5% of the sample.

The time point label for this specimen denotes: about 28 days (+/-7) after the second vaccine dose. AZD1222 recipients given second doses at about 4 weeks or at about 12 weeks were pooled, since spike-specific TCR depth and breadth were not found to differ between the two schedules. The vaccinee samples were drawn from two UK trials, COV001 and COV002, one of which was a single-blind randomized controlled phase 2/3 trial testing AZD1222 (ChAdOx1 nCoV-19) in healthy adults. For TCRbeta chain sequencing, PBMC samples from trial participants were taken at day 0 and at day 28 after the second dose. V is reduced by 1 base and J by 6 bases, leaving a spacing of 6 bases between them. Sequences DFQATT (CDR1) and SNEGSKA (CDR2) are obtained from the germline V gene (reference sequence). From the cysteine through the phenylalanine, the CDR3 covers 11 amino acids. Only the CDR3 portion is preserved as DNA: 33 bases, with reading frame beginning at the first base.

This specimen comes from a study of T cell responses to AZD1222 COVID-19 vaccine (dated by TCRdb to the early 2020s). Background for the entire study: TCR sequencing was performed for about 250 trial participants, of whom some 200 were given two doses of AZD1222 and some 26 were given two doses of MenACWY control vaccine. Trial participants were enrolled by age into subgroups of 18-55, 56-69 and 70-plus years, and approximately 150, 30 and 60 TCR-sequenced participants, respectively, were included in these subgroups.

Beyond this particular receptor, the publication reports: Because no day 14 peak-response samples were available, the repertoires could be characterized only after the peak T cell response. Participants were mostly white British and included more females than males, and it was suggested by the authors that clonal diversity may have been underestimated. The 56-69-year group was small, and its depth increase did not reach significance, likely because of low power. Epitopes outside the regions mutated in the B.1.351 and B.1.1.7 variants were reportedly recognized by nearly half of the unique spike-specific TCRs. After two AZD1222 doses, both the breadth and the depth of spike-specific TCRs were significantly higher than at day 0 and than in MenACWY recipients. Only a handful of AZD1222 recipients were SARS-CoV-2 seropositive at baseline, limiting conclusions about previously exposed vaccinees. The vaccine-associated CD4 TCRs covered the entire spike protein, and the dominant responses fell in regions 160-218 and 743-854.

The specimen comprised peripheral blood, sampled 28 days after the second AZD1222 dose. The sequence was obtained from an adult who received the AZD1222 COVID-19 vaccine. In this chain, TRBV20-1 is recombined with TRBJ1-2; too little of a D gene remains to name it. The CDR3 reads as follows: CSARAINGYTF. The nucleotides are TGCAGTGCTAGAGCAATTAATGGCTACACCTTC.